The entry that follows covers one T cell receptor beta chain sequence. The data originate from a study of blood T cell repertoires in COVID-19. Libraries were prepared by immunoSEQ multiplex PCR; TCRdb keeps only in-frame clonotypes and omits some of them. The table lists fewer than 90,000 clones, about four fifths of them singletons, with around a third in the top ten. CDR1 MNHEY and CDR2 SVGAGI come from the germline V gene. V lost 6 bases and J lost 7; bases outside the gene matches: 4. The CDR3 extends over 12 amino acids. V and J are TRBV6-5 and TRBJ1-2, with 8 bases identical to TRBD1. The source is a man aged 70-80 years with acute or convalescent COVID-19. The sample was peripheral blood. The CDR3 protein is CASSRQGAGYTF. The CDR3 coding sequence is TGTGCCAGCAGCCGTCAGGGGGCTGGCTACACCTTC.